This T cell receptor (beta chain) derives from a study of identical twins (dated by TCRdb to about 2016). For the study in its entirety: TCR alpha and beta repertoires from monozygotic twins, unrelated adults of various ages and cord blood were deep-sequenced to test whether fetal clonotypes persist. To rule out contamination, replicate twin experiments were performed at different times with different library preparation protocols. Study-wide findings and limitations: Invariant T cells such as MAIT and iNKT could partly confound zero-insertion analyses, although diverse VJ usage argued against such confounding for most clonotypes. Compared with coincidental sharing between unrelated individuals, an excess of low generation-probability sequences was observed among out-of-frame TCR alpha sequences shared between twins. Conclusions relied on cross-sectional statistical analysis, since the same donors could not be followed over many years. In monozygotic twins, out-of-frame TCR alpha sharing was systematically underestimated by recombination models, although the models agreed with sharing between unrelated individuals. Abundant cord blood beta clonotypes carried fewer insertions; young adult naive repertoires showed a weaker similar trend, while memory repertoires showed none. The excess sharing between twins in beta out-of-frame sequences was weaker because fewer shared sequences reduced the signal-to-noise ratio.

Points on this clonotype: Its recognized antigen is unknown. Qualities for individual bases were not recorded, and no much larger clone is one base off.

The receptor library was made with 5' RACE. Sequencing was carried out with an Illumina HiSeq 2000. A universal primer binding site was added through template switching, and the final cDNA carried a unique molecular identifier so that TCR cDNA molecules could be counted accurately. Specific primers in the conserved constant-segment region were used to synthesize first-strand cDNA for TCR alpha and beta chains. Each cDNA library was double barcoded, with a SMART-Mk sample barcode plus Illumina barcodes, to control for contamination. Two successive PCR steps introduced TruSeq adapter sequences along with Illumina sample barcodes. Sequencing of the TCR alpha and beta cDNA libraries was done on the Illumina HiSeq platform using custom primers. The source study handled its data this way. Raw reads were processed with MiGEC to extract unique molecular identifiers, and MiXCR was used to determine CDR3 positions. Recombination models were inferred per individual with the repgenHMM and IGoR tools using an EM algorithm. Shared clonotypes were analyzed with the tcR package in R, and sharing was normalized by the product of cloneset sizes. Out-of-frame nonproductive sequences were analyzed to study raw recombination free of thymic and clonal selection effects. The public reads were quality trimmed at Q25 with fastp and then assembled into clones with MiXCR by TCRdb, keeping productive beta chains. Entries are consolidated by CDR3 protein sequence, retaining the most common genes and DNA. These V and J calls originate from TCRdb's pipeline instead of the authors' own analysis. This sample lists roughly 490,000 distinct CDR3 sequences; 14% were detected once. Jointly, the top ten make up approximately 1% of the sample.

V sheds 5 bases and J sheds 7 bases, leaving 11 bases between their ends. Looking up the germline V gene yields CDR1 MNHEY and CDR2 SVGEGT. Including cysteine and phenylalanine, the CDR3 has 12 amino acids. Of the read, only the CDR3 DNA is kept; its 36 bases are in frame from base 1. All donors were healthy Caucasians. The twin cohort consisted of three pairs of female monozygotic twins, all aged roughly 18 to 29 years. CD4+ and CD8+ T cell populations were isolated with positive isolation kits from Invitrogen. These data also formed part of another study, on yellow fever vaccine responses in identical twins. The second source states: The authors reported that the T cell response to vaccination in identical twins appeared partly convergent and partly personalized. In identical twins, the study followed T cell clones that responded to the vaccine with precision.

Sequencing was done on a sample of CD4+ T cells sorted from blood. This TCR derives from a young woman in good health. This chain is built from TRBV6-2 or TRBV6-3 and TRBJ2-5; the D gene identity is not certain. The DNA sequence follows: TGTGCCAGCAGTCAGACTCCGACGACCCAGTACTTC. It specifies CASSQTPTTQYF.